This is a list of T cell receptor beta chains from one sample in a study of molecular identifiers for immune sequencing clone quantification. TCRdb reprocessed the PCR reads via MiXCR and lists one record per CDR3 protein. The sample includes 8,500 to 11,000 distinct CDR3 sequences, 19% of them seen just once. Sequencing was performed on naive CD8+ T cells from blood, with Jurkat cell RNA spiked in. The receptors come from a human donor in good health. Some libraries in this study had Jurkat cell RNA spiked in. The CDR3 runs from the conserved cysteine through the conserved F or W. The D gene is left open where the match is weak. Where a row states a size, it is once, few, many or the class of an expanded clone; other rows omit it.

d_call,clone_size,v_call,cdr3_length,j_call,cdr3_nt,cdr3_aa
TRBD2,medium-sized,TRBV6-6,18,TRBJ2-1,TGTGCCAGCAGAAAGCTAGCGGGAGGGCCTTACTCCTACAATGAGCAGTTCTTC,CASRKLAGGPYSYNEQFF
.,many,TRBV20-1,13,TRBJ2-1,TGCAGTGCTAGAGAGTGGGGGTACAATGAGCAGTTCTTC,CSAREWGYNEQFF
.,medium-sized,TRBV27,14,TRBJ2-3,TGTGCCAGCAGTTTGCTGCAGGGCACAGATACGCAGTATTTT,CASSLLQGTDTQYF
TRBD2,few,TRBV11-2,15,TRBJ2-1,TGTGCCAGCAGCCTACTAGCGGGAGGGGTAAATGAGCAGTTCTTC,CASSLLAGGVNEQFF
.,medium-sized,TRBV7-2,14,TRBJ2-3,TGTGCCAGCGGCCGGGACTGGGACACAGATACGCAGTATTTT,CASGRDWDTDTQYF
.,many,TRBV28,11,TRBJ1-1,TGTGCCAGCAGTCCAGGGGTTTGGGCTTTCTTT,CASSPGVWAFF
.,medium-sized,TRBV27,17,TRBJ2-6,TGTGCCAGCAGTTTACTGGGACTTTACTCTGGGGCCAACGTCCTGACTTTC,CASSLLGLYSGANVLTF
.,medium-sized,TRBV3-1,12,TRBJ1-1,TGTGCCAGCAGCCAAGGGAATCTCCCAGCTTTCTTT,CASSQGNLPAFF
.,many,TRBV9,15,TRBJ1-1,TGTGCCAGCAGCGCCGAGGCACAGGTGAGCGGTGAAGCTTTCTTT,CASSAEAQVSGEAFF
TRBD2,.,TRBV27,15,TRBJ2-3,TGTGCCAGCAGTTTAACTAGCGGGTTCACAGATACGCAGTATTTT,CASSLTSGFTDTQYF
.,many,TRBV9,13,TRBJ2-4,TGTGCCAGCAGCGAAGACTTCAAAAACATTCAGTACTTC,CASSEDFKNIQYF
.,many,TRBV5-1,15,TRBJ2-7,TGCGCCAGCAGCTTGGACGGGAGAGGGGCCTACGAGCAGTACTTC,CASSLDGRGAYEQYF
.,many,TRBV7-8,12,TRBJ2-5,TGTGCCAGCAGCCCGGGGGTAGAGACCCAGTACTTC,CASSPGVETQYF
.,few,TRBV29-1,15,TRBJ2-7,TGCAGCGTTGAAGATCTCATGGAGGAGAGCCACGAGCAGTACTTC,CSVEDLMEESHEQYF
TRBD2,medium-sized,TRBV14,17,TRBJ2-3,TGTGCCAGCAGCCAGTATAGCGGGAGGCCCGCCACAGATACGCAGTATTTT,CASSQYSGRPATDTQYF
TRBD2,medium-sized,TRBV20-1,14,TRBJ2-7,TGCAGTGCTAGGGGACTAGCGGGATCTTACGAGCAGTACTTC,CSARGLAGSYEQYF
TRBD2,many,TRBV7-9,15,TRBJ2-5,TGTGCCAGCAGCTTGGTCGCAGCGGGGAAAGAGACCCAGTACTTC,CASSLVAAGKETQYF
.,medium-sized,TRBV4-2,15,TRBJ1-4,TGTGCCAGCAGCCAAGAAGTACTGATTAATGAAAAACTGTTTTTT,CASSQEVLINEKLFF
TRBD2,.,TRBV6-5,14,TRBJ2-5,TGTGCCAGCAGTTACACTAGCGGGAAAGAGACCCAGTACTTC,CASSYTSGKETQYF
.,medium-sized,TRBV7-8,16,TRBJ1-5,TGTGCCAGCAGCCCACTCAGGACGGAGAGCAATCAGCCCCAGCATTTT,CASSPLRTESNQPQHF
TRBD1,medium-sized,TRBV7-3,14,TRBJ1-1,TGTGCCAGCAGCCCGGGACAGGGAGGAACTGAAGCTTTCTTT,CASSPGQGGTEAFF
TRBD1,medium-sized,TRBV7-8,17,TRBJ1-1,TGTGCCAGCAGCTTAGCGGGGAGGGGGCTGTTGAACACTGAAGCTTTCTTT,CASSLAGRGLLNTEAFF
.,.,TRBV7-9,18,TRBJ1-4,TGTGCCAGCAGCTTAACGGTTCTTCCCCCCCCAACTAATGAAAAACTGTTTTTT,CASSLTVLPPPTNEKLFF
TRBD2,many,TRBV14,13,TRBJ2-7,TGTGCCAGCAGTAGCAGCGGGACCTACGAGCAGTACTTC,CASSSSGTYEQYF
TRBD2,.,TRBV11-3,15,TRBJ2-1,TGTGCCAGCAGCACGGGGCTAGCGGGGCACAATGAGCAGTTCTTC,CASSTGLAGHNEQFF
.,many,TRBV3-1,13,TRBJ2-7,TGTGCCAGCAGCCGAGACAGGACCTACGAGCAGTACTTC,CASSRDRTYEQYF
.,many,TRBV7-9,19,TRBJ2-2,TGTGCCAGCAGCTTGGTGGGGGGGCCTAAGCCCACGAACACCGGGGAGCTGTTTTTT,CASSLVGGPKPTNTGELFF
.,many,TRBV7-2,15,TRBJ1-2,TGTGCCAGCAGCTTAGATTCGTACGAAGGATTTGGCTACACCTTC,CASSLDSYEGFGYTF
.,many,TRBV28,16,TRBJ2-7,TGTGCCAGCACCCCAAGGCCGCGCTGGAAACGGGGCGAGCAGTACTTC,CASTPRPRWKRGEQYF
.,medium-sized,TRBV12-3/TRBV12-4,17,TRBJ2-2,TGTGCCAGCAGTGATTCGACAGGAATGGGACCTGCCGGGGAGCTGTTTTTT,CASSDSTGMGPAGELFF
.,many,TRBV2,15,TRBJ1-1,TGTGCCAGCAGTGAATGGGGACACTCCGGCACTGAAGCTTTCTTT,CASSEWGHSGTEAFF
.,many,TRBV28,12,TRBJ2-1,TGTGCCAGCAGTTTAGGTGGGGTCGAGCAGTTCTTC,CASSLGGVEQFF
.,many,TRBV11-3,15,TRBJ2-3,TGTGCCAGCAGCTTAGGGCGGCAGGGGACAGATACGCAGTATTTT,CASSLGRQGTDTQYF
.,medium-sized,TRBV30,14,TRBJ2-3,TGTGCCTGGAGTTTCAGGACAGCCACAGATACGCAGTATTTT,CAWSFRTATDTQYF
.,few,TRBV7-8,12,TRBJ2-5,TGTGCCAGCAGCTTAGGAGCGTTGTCCCAGTACTTC,CASSLGALSQYF
.,medium-sized,TRBV24-1,15,TRBJ1-5,TGTGCCACCAGTACCAGGTACGGGGGCGATCAGCCCCAGCATTTT,CATSTRYGGDQPQHF
TRBD1,many,TRBV4-3,15,TRBJ2-7,TGCGCCAGCAGCCAAGGGACAGGGGTATCCTACGAGCAGTACTTC,CASSQGTGVSYEQYF
.,medium-sized,TRBV28,12,TRBJ2-7,TGTGCCAGCAGTTTTGGGGCTTACGAGCAGTACTTC,CASSFGAYEQYF
TRBD2,few,TRBV9,17,TRBJ2-7,TGTGCCAGCAGCTTAAGAGGACTAGCGGGGATTTCTTCCGAGCAGTACTTC,CASSLRGLAGISSEQYF
.,medium-sized,TRBV7-8,14,TRBJ2-1,TGTGCCAGCAGCTTGTCCCCAGCTAGGAATGAGCAGTTCTTC,CASSLSPARNEQFF
TRBD2,few,TRBV7-9,16,TRBJ2-2,TGTGCCAGCAGCTTTCCAGGCGGGAGGGGACTCGGGGAGCTGTTTTTT,CASSFPGGRGLGELFF
.,medium-sized,TRBV11-2,14,TRBJ2-7,TGTGCCAGCAGCCCCCCGGACAACGTGTACGAGCAGTACTTC,CASSPPDNVYEQYF